This T cell receptor beta chain was recorded in a study of cytomegalovirus exposure and HLA in healthy donors. Study-level points and caveats: Likely technical artifact: a cluster of highly shared sequence variants. For most subjects, TCR beta sequences were reported to predict HLA-A and HLA-B alleles with accuracy.

Use of 60 Vbeta and 13 Jbeta primers characterized the PCR. Sequenced by immunoSEQ multiplex PCR; TCRdb stores in-frame clones only, minus some. Among approximately 100,000 clones listed, 75% to 90% were seen once. V trimming: 2 bases; J trimming: 5 bases; junction bases outside the gene matches: 5. CDR1 is GTSNPN, CDR2 SVGIG, per germline (reference sequence). This CDR3 spans 13 amino acids. On this clone itself: The antigen remains undetermined.

The receptor's source is a man aged 40-55 years in good health and CMV-seropositive. The material sequenced was PBMCs. The chain links TRBV30 to TRBJ1-1; 7 bases align to TRBD1. The DNA for the CDR3 is TGTGCCTGGAGTTTGAGGGGGCGTACTGAAGCTTTCTTT. Translating it yields CAWSLRGRTEAFF. Filled out from reference TRBV30 and TRBJ1-1, the complete variable domain reads SQTIHQWPATLVQPVGSPLSLECTVEGTSNPNLYWYRQAAGRGLQLLFYSVGIGQISSEVPQNLSASRPQDRQFILSSKKLLLSDSGFYLCAWSLRGRTEAFFGQGTRLTVV.